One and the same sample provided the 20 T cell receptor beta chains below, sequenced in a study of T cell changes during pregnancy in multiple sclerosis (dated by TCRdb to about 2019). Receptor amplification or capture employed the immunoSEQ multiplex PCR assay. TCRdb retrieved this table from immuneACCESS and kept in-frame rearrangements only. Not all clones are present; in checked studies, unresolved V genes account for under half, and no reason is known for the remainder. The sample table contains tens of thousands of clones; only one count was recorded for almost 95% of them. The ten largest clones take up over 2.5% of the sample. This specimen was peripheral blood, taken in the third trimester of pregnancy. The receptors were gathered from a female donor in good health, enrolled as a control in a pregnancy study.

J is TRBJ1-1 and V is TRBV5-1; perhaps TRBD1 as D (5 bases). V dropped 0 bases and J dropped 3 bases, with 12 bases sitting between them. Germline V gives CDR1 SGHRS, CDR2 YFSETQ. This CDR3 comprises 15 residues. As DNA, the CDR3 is TGCGCCAGCAGCTTGGTCGGGGGTACGGACACTGAAGCTTTCTTT. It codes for CASSLVGGTDTEAFF.

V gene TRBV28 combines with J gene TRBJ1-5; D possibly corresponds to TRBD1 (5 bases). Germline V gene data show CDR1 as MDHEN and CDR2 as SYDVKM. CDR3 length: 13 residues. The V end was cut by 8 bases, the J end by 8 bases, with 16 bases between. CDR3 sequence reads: CASERGALEPQHF. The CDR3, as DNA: TGTGCCAGCGAAAGGGGCGCCTTGGAGCCCCAGCATTTT. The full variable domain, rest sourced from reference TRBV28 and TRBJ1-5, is DVKVTQSSRYLVKRTGEKVFLECVQDMDHENMFWYRQDPGLGLRLIYFSYDVKMKEKGDIPEGYSVSREKKERFSLILESASTNQTSMYLCASERGALEPQHFGDGTRLSIL.

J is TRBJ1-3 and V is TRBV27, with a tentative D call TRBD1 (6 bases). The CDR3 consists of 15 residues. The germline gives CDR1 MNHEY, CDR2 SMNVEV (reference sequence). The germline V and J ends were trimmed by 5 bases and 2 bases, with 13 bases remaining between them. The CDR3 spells CASSVTGDPGNTIYF. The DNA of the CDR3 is TGTGCCAGCAGTGTGACAGGAGACCCTGGAAACACCATATATTTT.

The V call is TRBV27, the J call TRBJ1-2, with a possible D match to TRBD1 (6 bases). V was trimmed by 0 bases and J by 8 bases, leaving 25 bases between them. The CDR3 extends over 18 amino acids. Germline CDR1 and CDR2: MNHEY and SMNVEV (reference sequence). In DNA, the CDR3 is TGTGCCAGCAGTTTATCGCGGGTCGTTTTCAGGGGAATGGGGGGCTACACCTTC. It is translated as CASSLSRVVFRGMGGYTF.

CDR3 nucleotide sequence: TGTGCCAGCAGTGAAGGTGGGGCCCTACCCGCCCACGAGCAGTACTTC. It codes for CASSEGGALPAHEQYF. The V gene is TRBV25-1, the J gene TRBJ2-7; D possibly corresponds to TRBD1 (5 bases). Germline V gene sequence: CDR1 MGHDK, CDR2 SYGVNS. The germline V and J ends were trimmed by 2 bases and 5 bases, with 19 bases remaining between them. The CDR3 runs 16 residues.

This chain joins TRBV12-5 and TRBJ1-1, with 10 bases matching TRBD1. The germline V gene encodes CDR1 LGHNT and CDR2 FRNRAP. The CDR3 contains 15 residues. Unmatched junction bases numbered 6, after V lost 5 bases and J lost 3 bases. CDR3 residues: CASGRDRGTYTEAFF. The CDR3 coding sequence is TGTGCTAGTGGTCGGGACAGGGGTACCTACACTGAAGCTTTCTTT.

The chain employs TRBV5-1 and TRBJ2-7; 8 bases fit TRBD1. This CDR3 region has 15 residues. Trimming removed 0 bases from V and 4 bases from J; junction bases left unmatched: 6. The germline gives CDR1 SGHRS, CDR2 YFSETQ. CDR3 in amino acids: CASSLVAGGEYEQYF. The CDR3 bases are TGCGCCAGCAGCTTGGTGGCAGGGGGCGAGTACGAGCAGTACTTC.

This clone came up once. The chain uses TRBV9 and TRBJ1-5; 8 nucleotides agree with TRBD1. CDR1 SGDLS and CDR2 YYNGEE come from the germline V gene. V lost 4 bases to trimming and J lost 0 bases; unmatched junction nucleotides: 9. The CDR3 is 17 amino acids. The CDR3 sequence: CASSPDGTGLSNQPQHF. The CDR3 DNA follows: TGTGCCAGCAGCCCCGACGGGACAGGACTTAGCAATCAGCCCCAGCATTTT.

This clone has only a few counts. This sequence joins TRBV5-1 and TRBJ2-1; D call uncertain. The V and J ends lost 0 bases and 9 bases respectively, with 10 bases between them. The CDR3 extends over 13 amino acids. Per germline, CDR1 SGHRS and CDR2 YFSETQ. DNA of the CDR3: TGCGCCAGCAGCTTGGAACAGTATAGTGAGCAGTTCTTC. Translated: CASSLEQYSEQFF.

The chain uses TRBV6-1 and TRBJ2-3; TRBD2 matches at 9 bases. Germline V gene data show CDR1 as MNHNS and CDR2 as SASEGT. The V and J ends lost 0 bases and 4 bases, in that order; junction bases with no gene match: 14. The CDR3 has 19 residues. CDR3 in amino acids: CASSEALSWRGGRPDTQYF. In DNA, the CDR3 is TGTGCCAGCAGTGAAGCGCTTTCATGGCGGGGGGGCCGTCCAGATACGCAGTATTTT.

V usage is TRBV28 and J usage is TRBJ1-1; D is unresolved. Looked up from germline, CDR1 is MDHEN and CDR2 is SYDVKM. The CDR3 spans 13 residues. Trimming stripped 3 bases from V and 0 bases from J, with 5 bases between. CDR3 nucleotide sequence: TGTGCCAGCAGTTTCAGGATGAACACTGAAGCTTTCTTT. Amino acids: CASSFRMNTEAFF.

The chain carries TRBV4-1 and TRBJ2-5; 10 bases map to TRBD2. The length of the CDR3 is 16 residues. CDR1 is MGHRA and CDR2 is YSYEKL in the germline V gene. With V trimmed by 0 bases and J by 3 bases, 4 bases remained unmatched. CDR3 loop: CASSQDRLAGEETQYF. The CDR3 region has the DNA TGCGCCAGCAGCCAAGATCGCCTAGCGGGGGAAGAGACCCAGTACTTC.

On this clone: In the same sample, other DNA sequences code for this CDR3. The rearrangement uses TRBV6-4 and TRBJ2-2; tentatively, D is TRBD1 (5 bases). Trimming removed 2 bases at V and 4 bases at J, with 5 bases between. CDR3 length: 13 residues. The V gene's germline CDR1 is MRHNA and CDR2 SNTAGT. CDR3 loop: CASSDRGTGELFF. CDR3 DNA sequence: TGTGCCAGCAGTGACAGGGGCACCGGGGAGCTGTTTTTT.

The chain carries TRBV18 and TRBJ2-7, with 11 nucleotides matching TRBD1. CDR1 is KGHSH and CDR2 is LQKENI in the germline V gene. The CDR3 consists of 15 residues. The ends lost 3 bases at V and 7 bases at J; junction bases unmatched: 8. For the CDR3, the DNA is TGTGCCAGCTCACCTCCGGGACAGGGGGTGTTGGAGCAGTACTTC. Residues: CASSPPGQGVLEQYF. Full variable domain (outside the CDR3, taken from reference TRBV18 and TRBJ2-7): NAGVMQNPRHLVRRRGQEARLRCSPMKGHSHVYWYRQLPEEGLKFMVYLQKENIIDESGMPKERFSAEFPKEGPSILRIQQVVRGDSAAYFCASSPPGQGVLEQYFGPGTRLTVT.

The CDR3 protein is CASSRIQGADTIYF. The CDR3, as DNA: TGTGCCAGCAGCAGAATACAGGGGGCGGACACCATATATTTT. The V gene is TRBV13, the J gene TRBJ1-3; 9 positions agree with TRBD1. CDR3 length: 14 amino acids. After removal of 5 bases from V and 8 bases from J, the junction contained 7 bases not matched to a gene. CDR1 and CDR2 (germline): PRHDT, FYEKMQ (reference sequence).

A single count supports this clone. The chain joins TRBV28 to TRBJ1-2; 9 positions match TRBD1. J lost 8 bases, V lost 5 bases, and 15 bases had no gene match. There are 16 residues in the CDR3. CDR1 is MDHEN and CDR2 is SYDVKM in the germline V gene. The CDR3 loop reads CASSGAAGQGVKGYTF. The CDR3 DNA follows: TGTGCCAGCAGTGGTGCCGCGGGACAGGGTGTCAAGGGCTACACCTTC.

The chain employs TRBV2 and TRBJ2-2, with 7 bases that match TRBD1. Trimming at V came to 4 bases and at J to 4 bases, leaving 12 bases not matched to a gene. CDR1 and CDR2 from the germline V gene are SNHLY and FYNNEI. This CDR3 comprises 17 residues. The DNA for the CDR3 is TGTGCCAGCAGTGCCGGAGACAGGGCCGCGACCACCGGGGAGCTGTTTTTT. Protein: CASSAGDRAATTGELFF.

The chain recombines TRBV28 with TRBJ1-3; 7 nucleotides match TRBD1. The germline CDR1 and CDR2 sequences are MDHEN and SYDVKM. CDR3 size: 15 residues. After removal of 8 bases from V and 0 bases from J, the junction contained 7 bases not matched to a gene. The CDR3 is CASFAGGISGNTIYF. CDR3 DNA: TGTGCCAGCTTTGCAGGGGGGATCTCTGGAAACACCATATATTTT.

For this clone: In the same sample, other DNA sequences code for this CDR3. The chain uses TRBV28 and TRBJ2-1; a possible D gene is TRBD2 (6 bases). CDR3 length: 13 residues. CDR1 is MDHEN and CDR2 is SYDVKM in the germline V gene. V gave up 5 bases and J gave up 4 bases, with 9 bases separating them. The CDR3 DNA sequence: TGTGCCAGCAGTCCCGGGGGTTACAATGAGCAGTTCTTC. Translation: CASSPGGYNEQFF.

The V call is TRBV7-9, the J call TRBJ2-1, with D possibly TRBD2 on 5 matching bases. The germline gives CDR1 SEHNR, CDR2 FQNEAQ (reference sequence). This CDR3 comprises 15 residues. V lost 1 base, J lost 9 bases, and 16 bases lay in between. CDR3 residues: CASSLETREGGEQFF. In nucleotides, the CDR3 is TGTGCCAGCAGCTTAGAGACTCGGGAAGGCGGTGAGCAGTTCTTC.